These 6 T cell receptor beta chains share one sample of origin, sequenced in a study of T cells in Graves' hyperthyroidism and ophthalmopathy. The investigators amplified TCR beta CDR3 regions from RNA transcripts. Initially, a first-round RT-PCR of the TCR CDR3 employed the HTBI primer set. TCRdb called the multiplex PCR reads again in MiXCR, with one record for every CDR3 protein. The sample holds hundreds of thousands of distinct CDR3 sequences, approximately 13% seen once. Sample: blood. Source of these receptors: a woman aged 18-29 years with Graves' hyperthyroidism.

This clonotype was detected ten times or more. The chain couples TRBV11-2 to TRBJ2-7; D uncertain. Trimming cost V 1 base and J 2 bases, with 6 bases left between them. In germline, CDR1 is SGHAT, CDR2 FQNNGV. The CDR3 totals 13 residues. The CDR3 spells CASSLGWTYEQYF. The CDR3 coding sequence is TGTGCCAGCAGCTTAGGGTGGACCTACGAGCAGTACTTC.

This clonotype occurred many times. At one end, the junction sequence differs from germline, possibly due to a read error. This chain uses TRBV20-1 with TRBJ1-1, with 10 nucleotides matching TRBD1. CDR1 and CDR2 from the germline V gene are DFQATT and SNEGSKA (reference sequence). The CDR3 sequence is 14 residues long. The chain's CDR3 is CSAMSGQGYTEAFF. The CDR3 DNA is TGCAGCGCTATGTCGGGACAGGGGTACACTGAAGCTTTCTTT.

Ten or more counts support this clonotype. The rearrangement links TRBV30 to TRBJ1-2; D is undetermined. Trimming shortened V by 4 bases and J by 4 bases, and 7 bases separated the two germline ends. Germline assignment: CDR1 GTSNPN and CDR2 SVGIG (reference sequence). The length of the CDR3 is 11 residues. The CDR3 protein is CAWTPLYGYTF. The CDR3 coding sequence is TGTGCCTGGACCCCTCTCTATGGCTACACCTTC.

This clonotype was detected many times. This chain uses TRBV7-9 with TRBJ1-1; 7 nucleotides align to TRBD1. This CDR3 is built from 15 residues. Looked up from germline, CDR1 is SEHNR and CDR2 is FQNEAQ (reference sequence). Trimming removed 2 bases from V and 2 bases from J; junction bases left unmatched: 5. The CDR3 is CASSLMAGGNTEAFF. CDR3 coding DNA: TGTGCCAGCAGCTTAATGGCAGGGGGAAACACTGAAGCTTTCTTT.

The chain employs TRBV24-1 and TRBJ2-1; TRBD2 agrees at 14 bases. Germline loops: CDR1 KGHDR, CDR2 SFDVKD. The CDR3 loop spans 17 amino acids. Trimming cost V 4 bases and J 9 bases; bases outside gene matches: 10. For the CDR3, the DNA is TGTGCCACCAGTGACCCGGGACTAGCGGGGGTGGCGGGTGAGCAGTTCTTC. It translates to CATSDPGLAGVAGEQFF.

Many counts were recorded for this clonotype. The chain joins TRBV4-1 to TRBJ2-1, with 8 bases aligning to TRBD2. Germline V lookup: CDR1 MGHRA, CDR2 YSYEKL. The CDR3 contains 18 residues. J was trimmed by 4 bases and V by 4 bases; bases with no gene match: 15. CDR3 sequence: CASSPIGAPGLGYNEQFF. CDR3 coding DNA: TGCGCCAGCAGCCCAATAGGCGCCCCGGGACTAGGGTACAATGAGCAGTTCTTC.